Only a few counts were recorded for the clone carrying this TCR beta chain. MiXCR was run by TCRdb on the 5' RACE reads, yielding one entry per CDR3 protein. The sample shows 14,000 to 15,000 distinct CDR3 sequences, 9.5% to 14% of them seen only once. This specimen belongs to a study of spatial heterogeneity in lung cancer. Time point of the sample: sample taken at primary tumor resection. Tumor, nontumor lung or frozen PBMC supplied whole RNA, sequenced without sorting. Germline loops: CDR1 LGHDT, CDR2 YNNKEL (reference sequence). Deletions cut 2 bases from V and 9 bases from J, with 16 bases between. The CDR3 is 14 residues long.

V and J are TRBV3-1 and TRBJ1-1; unclear D gene. The clonotype was recovered from a female donor with early-stage non-small cell lung cancer. The sequencing used PBMCs, collected at surgery. CDR3 loop: CASSQPQQLSKAFF. The CDR3 DNA follows: TGTGCCAGCAGCCAACCTCAGCAGTTATCGAAAGCTTTCTTT.